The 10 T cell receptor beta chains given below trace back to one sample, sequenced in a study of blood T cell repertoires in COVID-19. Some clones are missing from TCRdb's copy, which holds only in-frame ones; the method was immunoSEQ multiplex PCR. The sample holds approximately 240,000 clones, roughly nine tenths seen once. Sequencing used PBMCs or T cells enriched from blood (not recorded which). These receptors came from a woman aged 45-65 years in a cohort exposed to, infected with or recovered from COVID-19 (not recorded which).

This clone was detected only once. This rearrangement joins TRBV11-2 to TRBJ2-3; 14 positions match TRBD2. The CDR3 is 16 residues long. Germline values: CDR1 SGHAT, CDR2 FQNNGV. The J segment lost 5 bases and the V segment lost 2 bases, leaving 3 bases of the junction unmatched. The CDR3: CASSLRLAGGRDTQYF. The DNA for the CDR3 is TGTGCCAGCAGCTTAAGACTAGCGGGGGGGCGAGATACGCAGTATTTT. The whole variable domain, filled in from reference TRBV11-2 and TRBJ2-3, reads EAGVAQSPRYKIIEKRQSVAFWCNPISGHATLYWYQQILGQGPKLLIQFQNNGVVDDSQLPKDRFSAERLKGVDSTLKIQPAKLEDSAVYLCASSLRLAGGRDTQYFGPGTRLTVL.

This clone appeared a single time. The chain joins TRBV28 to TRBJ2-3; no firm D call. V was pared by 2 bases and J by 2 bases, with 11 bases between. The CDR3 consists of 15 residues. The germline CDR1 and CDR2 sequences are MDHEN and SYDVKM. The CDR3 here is CASSLGPGTTDTQYF. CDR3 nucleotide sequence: TGTGCCAGCAGTTTAGGGCCCGGTACCACAGATACGCAGTATTTT.

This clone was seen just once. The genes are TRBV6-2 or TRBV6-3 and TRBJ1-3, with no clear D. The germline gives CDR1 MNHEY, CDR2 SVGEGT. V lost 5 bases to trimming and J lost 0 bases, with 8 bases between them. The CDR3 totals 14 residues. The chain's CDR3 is CASSKQFSGNTIYF. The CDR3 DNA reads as TGTGCCAGCAGTAAACAGTTCTCTGGAAACACCATATATTTT.

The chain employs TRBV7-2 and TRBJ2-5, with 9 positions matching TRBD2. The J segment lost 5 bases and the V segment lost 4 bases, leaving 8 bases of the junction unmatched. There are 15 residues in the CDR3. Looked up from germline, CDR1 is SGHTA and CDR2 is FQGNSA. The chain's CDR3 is CASSSAAGGGETQYF. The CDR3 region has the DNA TGTGCCAGCAGCTCAGCAGCGGGGGGAGGTGAGACCCAGTACTTC.

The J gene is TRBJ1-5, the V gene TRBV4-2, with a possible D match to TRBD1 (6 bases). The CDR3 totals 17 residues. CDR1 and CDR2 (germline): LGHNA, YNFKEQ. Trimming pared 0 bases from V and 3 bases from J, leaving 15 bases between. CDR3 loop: CASSQDPLGDNNQPQHF. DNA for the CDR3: TGTGCCAGCAGCCAAGATCCCTTGGGGGACAACAATCAGCCCCAGCATTTT.

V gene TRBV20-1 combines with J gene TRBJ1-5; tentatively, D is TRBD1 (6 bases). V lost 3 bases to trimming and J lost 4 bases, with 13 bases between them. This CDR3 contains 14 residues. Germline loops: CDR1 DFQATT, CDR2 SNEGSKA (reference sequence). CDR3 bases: TGCAGTGCTAGTCGTCGGGACAATAATCAGCCCCAGCATTTT. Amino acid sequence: CSASRRDNNQPQHF.

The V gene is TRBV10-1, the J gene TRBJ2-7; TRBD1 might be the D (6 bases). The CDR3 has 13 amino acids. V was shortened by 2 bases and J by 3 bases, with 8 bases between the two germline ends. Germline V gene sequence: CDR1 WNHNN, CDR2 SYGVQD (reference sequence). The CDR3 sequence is CASSEGGSYEQYF. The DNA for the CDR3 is TGCGCCAGCAGTGAGGGGGGCAGCTACGAGCAGTACTTC.

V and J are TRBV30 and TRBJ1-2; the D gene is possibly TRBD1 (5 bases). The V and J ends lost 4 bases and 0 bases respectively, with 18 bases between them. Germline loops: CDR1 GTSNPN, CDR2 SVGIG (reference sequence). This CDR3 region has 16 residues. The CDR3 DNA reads TGTGCCTGGATAGGGGTTCAGAGAAGCACTAACTATGGCTACACCTTC. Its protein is CAWIGVQRSTNYGYTF.

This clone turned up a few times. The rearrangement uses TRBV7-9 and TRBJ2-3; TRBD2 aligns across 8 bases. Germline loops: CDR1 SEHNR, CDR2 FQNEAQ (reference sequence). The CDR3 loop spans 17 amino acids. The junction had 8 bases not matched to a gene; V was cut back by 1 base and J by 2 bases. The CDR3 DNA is TGTGCCAGCAGCTTAGGCGCGGGAGGTTTTGTCACAGATACGCAGTATTTT. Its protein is CASSLGAGGFVTDTQYF.

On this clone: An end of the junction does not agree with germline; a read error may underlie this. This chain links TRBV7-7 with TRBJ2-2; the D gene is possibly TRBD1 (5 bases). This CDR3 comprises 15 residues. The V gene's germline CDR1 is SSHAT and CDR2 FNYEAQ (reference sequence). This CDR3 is CASSLDARATGELFF. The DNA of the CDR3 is TGTGCTAGCAGCTTAGATGCCAGGGCCACCGGGGAGCTGTTTTTT.